Following are 20 T cell receptor beta chains from one sample sequenced in a study of T cell changes during pregnancy in multiple sclerosis. The protocol was immunoSEQ multiplex PCR, while the TCRdb copy is restricted to in-frame clones and leaves out a portion. The sample has around 56,000 clones, less than 95% seen once. The sample in question was peripheral blood, obtained in the first trimester of pregnancy. The receptors derive from a female donor in good health, enrolled as a control in a pregnancy study.

The CDR3 spells CASSYGAGTQHEQFF. The CDR3 bases are TGTGCCAGCAGTTACGGAGCGGGGACCCAACATGAGCAGTTCTTC. The V call is TRBV6-6, the J call TRBJ2-1; TRBD2 matches 7 bases. Germline V gene lookup returns CDR1 MNHNY and CDR2 SVGAGI (reference sequence). The CDR3 totals 15 residues. J lost 8 bases, V lost 2 bases, and 9 bases had no gene match.

The chain links TRBV6-5 to TRBJ2-5; D call uncertain. The CDR3 extends over 14 amino acids. Trimming removed 7 bases at V and 3 bases at J, with 15 bases between. Germline CDR1 and CDR2: MNHEY and SVGAGI. CDR3 in amino acids: CASTQLTGEETQYF. The CDR3 nucleotides are TGTGCCAGCACTCAGTTGACTGGAGAAGAGACCCAGTACTTC.

This rearrangement joins TRBV19 to TRBJ1-3; D call uncertain. Trimming left V 8 bases short and J 0 bases short, with 11 bases between. The CDR3 has 14 amino acids. CDR1 and CDR2 (germline): LNHDA, SQIVND (reference sequence). CDR3 sequence: CASGGSSSGNTIYF. DNA for the CDR3: TGTGCCAGTGGAGGCAGTTCCTCTGGAAACACCATATATTTT.

This chain links TRBV10-2 with TRBJ2-7, with a tentative D call TRBD2 (6 bases). Germline values: CDR1 WSHSY, CDR2 SAAADI. V lost 1 base and J 3 bases, leaving 13 bases between the germline ends. This CDR3 region has 15 residues. The CDR3 is CASSEWGERIYEQYF. For the CDR3, the DNA is TGCGCCAGCAGTGAGTGGGGGGAGCGGATCTACGAGCAGTACTTC.

This chain uses TRBV18 with TRBJ2-4; D possibly corresponds to TRBD1 (6 bases). Germline V gene data show CDR1 as KGHSH and CDR2 as LQKENI. This CDR3 is built from 16 residues. The V and J ends lost 3 bases and 6 bases respectively, with 18 bases between them. The CDR3: CASSPPDSLVANIQYF. CDR3 coding DNA: TGTGCCAGCTCACCTCCGGACAGTCTGGTTGCAAACATTCAGTACTTC.

V usage is TRBV6-1 and J usage is TRBJ2-1; TRBD2 matches 7 bases. Germline V gene sequence: CDR1 MNHNS, CDR2 SASEGT. The length of the CDR3 is 11 residues. In DNA, the CDR3 is TGTGCGGGGGGGAGTTGGGATGAGCAGTTCTTC. As protein: CAGGSWDEQFF.

The chain joins TRBV19 to TRBJ1-2, with no clear D. Germline assignment: CDR1 LNHDA and CDR2 SQIVND (reference sequence). V was trimmed by 6 bases and J by 8 bases, leaving 10 bases between them. This CDR3 spans 11 amino acids. The CDR3 here is CASRDIGGYTF. The CDR3 nucleotides are TGTGCCAGTAGAGATATCGGGGGCTACACCTTC.

This chain links TRBV19 with TRBJ2-1; TRBD2 is a possible D gene (5 bases). V was clipped by 5 bases and J by 1 base, with 15 bases between them. Germline V gene data show CDR1 as LNHDA and CDR2 as SQIVND (reference sequence). The CDR3 loop spans 16 amino acids. The CDR3 is CASSRERFSSYNEQFF. As DNA, the CDR3 is TGTGCCAGTAGTCGAGAGCGGTTCTCATCCTACAATGAGCAGTTCTTC.

V usage is TRBV4-2 and J usage is TRBJ2-5, with TRBD2 identical over 12 bases. This CDR3 has 17 amino acids. Trimming cost V 1 base and J 3 bases; bases outside gene matches: 6. The germline V gene has CDR1 LGHNA and CDR2 YNFKEQ. In DNA, the CDR3 is TGTGCCAGCAGCCAAGGGACTAGCGGGGTAAACAAAGAGACCCAGTACTTC. It yields the protein CASSQGTSGVNKETQYF.

This clone came up once. The rearrangement joins TRBV9 to TRBJ1-1, with D perhaps TRBD1 (5 bases). This CDR3 has 14 amino acids. CDR1 is SGDLS, CDR2 YYNGEE, per germline. V lost 4 bases and J lost 2, with 12 bases in between. The CDR3 protein is CASSPLRGNTEAFF. The DNA for the CDR3 is TGTGCCAGCAGCCCCCTAAGGGGAAACACTGAAGCTTTCTTT.

This clone was seen only a few times. The chain uses TRBV27 and TRBJ1-2; TRBD1 aligns across 8 bases. J lost 4 bases, V lost 4 bases, and 5 bases had no gene match. The CDR3 has 14 residues. In germline, CDR1 is MNHEY, CDR2 SMNVEV (reference sequence). As DNA, the CDR3 is TGTGCCAGCAGTTCCCTCGGGACAGGCTATGGCTACACCTTC. Encoded protein: CASSSLGTGYGYTF.

This clone has more than one count but fewer than ten. The rearrangement uses TRBV9 and TRBJ2-7; 9 bases line up with TRBD1. The CDR3 spans 15 residues. V gave up 4 bases and J gave up 4 bases; unmatched junction bases: 9. Germline V gene data show CDR1 as SGDLS and CDR2 as YYNGEE. In DNA, the CDR3 is TGTGCCAGCAGCACAGTCGGGACAGGGTTATACGAGCAGTACTTC. Translation: CASSTVGTGLYEQYF.

This chain links TRBV4-1 with TRBJ1-6; no firm D call. V gave up 4 bases and J gave up 12 bases, with 16 bases separating them. Germline CDR1 and CDR2: MGHRA and YSYEKL. CDR3 size: 14 residues. Here the CDR3 reads CASSPLLPEGPLHF. The CDR3 DNA reads TGCGCCAGCAGCCCCCTCCTCCCTGAGGGACCCCTCCACTTT.

The V gene is TRBV11-1, the J gene TRBJ1-3; TRBD1 agrees at 7 bases. This CDR3 has 14 residues. Germline trimming cut 4 bases from V and 2 bases from J; bases unmatched to any gene: 2. CDR1 is SGHAT and CDR2 is FQDESV in the germline V gene (reference sequence). CDR3 coding DNA: TGTGCCAGCAGCTCGGGACAGCCTGGAAACACCATATATTTT. The encoded protein is CASSSGQPGNTIYF.

The chain is built from TRBV19 and TRBJ1-3; D remains unclear. This CDR3 has 14 residues. Germline V gene lookup returns CDR1 LNHDA and CDR2 SQIVND (reference sequence). V was pared by 3 bases and J by 0 bases, with 6 bases between. Here the CDR3 DNA reads TGTGCCAGTAGTATCCCAAACTCTGGAAACACCATATATTTT. Protein: CASSIPNSGNTIYF.

The J gene is TRBJ2-7, the V gene TRBV27, with D unresolved. The CDR3 extends over 13 amino acids. V lost 4 bases, J lost 2 bases, and 9 bases lay in between. From germline, CDR1 is MNHEY and CDR2 SMNVEV (reference sequence). The CDR3 DNA reads as TGTGCCAGCAGTTCACCCGGAGCCTACGAGCAGTACTTC. Amino acids: CASSSPGAYEQYF.

This chain uses TRBV4-1 with TRBJ2-3; D might be TRBD2 (6 bases). From germline, CDR1 is MGHRA and CDR2 YSYEKL. The CDR3 spans 13 residues. Deletions cut 4 bases from V and 6 bases from J, with 11 bases between. Here the CDR3 DNA reads TGCGCCAGCAGCCCGGGACTGGCCGATACGCAGTATTTT. This codes for CASSPGLADTQYF.

The CDR3: CASSLDSAYEQYF. The CDR3 DNA reads TGTGCCAGCAGCTTGGACTCGGCCTACGAGCAGTACTTC. The chain carries TRBV7-2 and TRBJ2-7; tentatively, D is TRBD2 (5 bases). The V and J ends lost 3 bases and 2 bases respectively, with 8 bases between them. The CDR3 is 13 amino acids. Germline-derived CDR1 and CDR2 are SGHTA and FQGNSA.

The V and J genes are TRBV18 and TRBJ2-1, with 13 nucleotides matching TRBD2. This CDR3 is built from 17 residues. Trimming cost V 4 bases and J 7 bases; bases outside gene matches: 10. Germline V gives CDR1 KGHSH, CDR2 LQKENI. CDR3 nucleotide sequence: TGTGCCAGCTCACTCTTTTCGGGACTAGCGGGAACGAATGAGCAGTTCTTC. Its protein product is CASSLFSGLAGTNEQFF.

The sample holds a few counts of this clone. The rearrangement joins TRBV7-9 to TRBJ2-7; D call uncertain. V lost 5 bases, J lost 1 base, and 9 bases lay in between. The length of the CDR3 is 13 residues. Germline lookup yields CDR1 SEHNR and CDR2 FQNEAQ (reference sequence). The CDR3 spells CASSLDLSYEQYF. The CDR3, as DNA: TGTGCCAGCAGCCTCGACTTGTCCTACGAGCAGTACTTC.